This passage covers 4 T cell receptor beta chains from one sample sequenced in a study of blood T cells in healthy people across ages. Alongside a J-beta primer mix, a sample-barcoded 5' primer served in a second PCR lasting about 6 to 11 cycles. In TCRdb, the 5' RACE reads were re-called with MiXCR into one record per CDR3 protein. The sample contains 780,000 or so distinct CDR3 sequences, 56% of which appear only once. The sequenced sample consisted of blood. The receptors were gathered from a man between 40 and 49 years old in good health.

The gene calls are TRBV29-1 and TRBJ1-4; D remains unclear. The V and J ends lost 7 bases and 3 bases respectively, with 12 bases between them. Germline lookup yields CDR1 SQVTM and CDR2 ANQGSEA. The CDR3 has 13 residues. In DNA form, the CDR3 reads TGCAGCGCTGGCACGGGCCCTAATGAAAAACTGTTTTTT. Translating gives CSAGTGPNEKLFF.

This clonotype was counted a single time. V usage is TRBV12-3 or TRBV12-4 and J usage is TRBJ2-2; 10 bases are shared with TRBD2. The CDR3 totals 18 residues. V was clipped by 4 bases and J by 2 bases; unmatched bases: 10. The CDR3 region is CASSSSSGGLHNTGELFF. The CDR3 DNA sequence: TGTGCCAGCAGTTCCTCTAGCGGGGGTCTTCATAACACCGGGGAGCTGTTTTTT.

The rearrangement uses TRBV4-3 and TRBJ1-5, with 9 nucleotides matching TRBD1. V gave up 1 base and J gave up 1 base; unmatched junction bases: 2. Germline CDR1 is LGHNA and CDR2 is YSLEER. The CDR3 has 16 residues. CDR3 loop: CASSQGTGVSNQPQHF. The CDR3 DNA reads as TGCGCCAGCAGCCAAGGGACAGGGGTAAGCAATCAGCCCCAGCATTTT.

CDR3 nucleotides: TGTGCCAGCAGCTTAGAGGTCACAGGGGCTGGCTATGGCTACACCTTC. Amino acid sequence: CASSLEVTGAGYGYTF. The J gene is TRBJ1-2, the V gene TRBV11-3; the match to TRBD1 covers 7 bases. With 0 bases clipped from V and 4 bases from J, the junction kept 8 bases outside the gene matches. Germline CDR1 SGHNT, CDR2 YENEEA. The CDR3 runs 16 residues.